A selection of T cell receptor beta chains follows, all from one sample in a study of blood T cell repertoires in COVID-19. TCRdb's copy holds only in-frame clones and misses some; the assay was immunoSEQ multiplex PCR. The sample has 85,000 to 95,000 clones; about 89% are singletons. Sequencing was done on a sample of peripheral blood. All receptors derive from a human donor with acute or convalescent COVID-19. The donor label of this sample is uncertain. Both conserved end residues are part of each CDR3. The D gene is left open where the match is weak. Rows may omit the clone size; those that give it use once, few, many or a size class.

j_gene: TRBJ2-1
v_gene: TRBV19
abundance: NA
d_gene: NA
CDR3nt: TGTGCCAGTAGTTGGGGGCCTTACAATGAGCAGTTCTTC
CDR3aa: CASSWGPYNEQFF

j_gene: TRBJ2-7
v_gene: TRBV18
abundance: NA
d_gene: TRBD2
CDR3nt: TGTGCCAGCTCACGGAGCGGGGTGAAGGACGAGCAGTACTTC
CDR3aa: CASSRSGVKDEQYF

j_gene: TRBJ2-7
v_gene: TRBV3-1/TRBV3-2
abundance: NA
d_gene: TRBD2
CDR3nt: TGTGCCAGCAGTTTCTTTACTAGCGGGGGCTACGAGCAGTACTTC
CDR3aa: CASSFFTSGGYEQYF

j_gene: TRBJ2-3
v_gene: TRBV3-1/TRBV3-2
abundance: NA
d_gene: TRBD2
CDR3nt: TGTGCCAGCAGCCAAGACTGGATTAGCGGGGGGCGGGCGGATACGCAGTATTTT
CDR3aa: CASSQDWISGGRADTQYF

j_gene: TRBJ2-3
v_gene: TRBV5-1
abundance: NA
d_gene: NA
CDR3nt: TGCGCCAGCAGCCCCTCAGGGCGTGACACAGATACGCAGTATTTT
CDR3aa: CASSPSGRDTDTQYF

j_gene: TRBJ2-2
v_gene: TRBV9
abundance: once
d_gene: TRBD2
CDR3nt: TGTGCCAGCAGGCCCGCGGGGGACGCGAACACCGGGGAGCTGTTTTTT
CDR3aa: CASRPAGDANTGELFF

j_gene: TRBJ1-2
v_gene: TRBV19
abundance: NA
d_gene: NA
CDR3nt: TGTGCCAGTAGTCCTCCCCTGAGCTATGGCTACACCTTC
CDR3aa: CASSPPLSYGYTF

j_gene: TRBJ2-3
v_gene: TRBV5-5
abundance: NA
d_gene: TRBD2
CDR3nt: TGTGCCAGCAGCTTGGGACTAGCGGGCCTACTTCGCACAGATACGCAGTATTTT
CDR3aa: CASSLGLAGLLRTDTQYF

j_gene: TRBJ2-7
v_gene: TRBV6-5
abundance: once
d_gene: NA
CDR3nt: TGTGCCAGCAGGTCCGCGGGGCCCGGTGGCTACGAGCAGTACTTC
CDR3aa: CASRSAGPGGYEQYF

j_gene: TRBJ2-5
v_gene: TRBV18
abundance: NA
d_gene: NA
CDR3nt: TGTGCCAGCTCACCTCGACCGGGAGAGACCCAGTACTTC
CDR3aa: CASSPRPGETQYF

j_gene: TRBJ1-2
v_gene: TRBV2
abundance: NA
d_gene: TRBD1
CDR3nt: TGTGCCAGCAGTGGGCGACACACAGGGGAATTATCCTGCACCTTC
CDR3aa: CASSGRHTGELSCTF

j_gene: TRBJ2-3
v_gene: TRBV5-1
abundance: NA
d_gene: TRBD2
CDR3nt: TGCGCCAGCAGCTTGCGACTAGCGGTGCGCACAGATACGCAGTATTTT
CDR3aa: CASSLRLAVRTDTQYF

j_gene: TRBJ1-1
v_gene: TRBV7-2
abundance: few
d_gene: NA
CDR3nt: TGTGCCAGCAACCGGCAGGGTATGAACACTGAAGCTTTCTTT
CDR3aa: CASNRQGMNTEAFF

j_gene: TRBJ2-7
v_gene: TRBV9
abundance: NA
d_gene: TRBD2
CDR3nt: TGTGCCAGCAGCCCCTGGGCTAGCGGGGCCGGTGGGGACGAGCAGTACTTC
CDR3aa: CASSPWASGAGGDEQYF

j_gene: TRBJ2-2
v_gene: TRBV18
abundance: NA
d_gene: TRBD2
CDR3nt: TGTGCCAGCTCACCGTCTAGCGGGGACACCGGGGAGCTGTTTTTT
CDR3aa: CASSPSSGDTGELFF

j_gene: TRBJ2-2
v_gene: TRBV6-1
abundance: once
d_gene: TRBD2
CDR3nt: TGTGCCAGCAGTGCCCAGCGGGGGGCCTACACCGGGGAGCTGTTTTTT
CDR3aa: CASSAQRGAYTGELFF

j_gene: TRBJ2-3
v_gene: TRBV10-3
abundance: NA
d_gene: TRBD1
CDR3nt: TGTGCCATCATGGGACAGGGGTCAGATACGCAGTATTTT
CDR3aa: CAIMGQGSDTQYF

j_gene: TRBJ2-3
v_gene: TRBV6-5
abundance: once
d_gene: TRBD2
CDR3nt: TGTGCCAGCGGCCTAGTCGGGGGGGTAATAGATACGCAGTATTTT
CDR3aa: CASGLVGGVIDTQYF

j_gene: TRBJ1-1
v_gene: TRBV3-1/TRBV3-2
abundance: NA
d_gene: NA
CDR3nt: TGTGCCAGCAGCCAGGGAGCTGAAGCTTTCTTT
CDR3aa: CASSQGAEAFF

j_gene: TRBJ2-5
v_gene: TRBV19
abundance: NA
d_gene: TRBD2
CDR3nt: TGTGCCAGTAGTACGAGCGGGGGGGCCGGGACCCAGTACTTC
CDR3aa: CASSTSGGAGTQYF

j_gene: TRBJ1-5
v_gene: TRBV7-2
abundance: NA
d_gene: NA
CDR3nt: TGTGCCAGCAGCTACAGGGGCAATCAGCCCCAGCATTTT
CDR3aa: CASSYRGNQPQHF

j_gene: TRBJ2-2
v_gene: TRBV28
abundance: NA
d_gene: TRBD1
CDR3nt: TGTGCCACCCAGGGGGCAGGGAACACCGGGGAGCTGTTTTTT
CDR3aa: CATQGAGNTGELFF

j_gene: TRBJ1-4
v_gene: TRBV29-1
abundance: once
d_gene: NA
CDR3nt: TGCAGCGCCAAATTGACAGGCTTTAATGAAAAACTGTTTTTT
CDR3aa: CSAKLTGFNEKLFF

j_gene: TRBJ2-3
v_gene: TRBV30
abundance: NA
d_gene: TRBD2
CDR3nt: TGTGCCTGGATTAAAGCGGGGAAGACAGATACGCAGTATTTT
CDR3aa: CAWIKAGKTDTQYF

j_gene: TRBJ1-2
v_gene: TRBV5-4
abundance: NA
d_gene: NA
CDR3nt: TGTGCCAGCAGCTTCGAGGGTAACTATGGCTACACCTTC
CDR3aa: CASSFEGNYGYTF

j_gene: TRBJ2-1
v_gene: TRBV12-5
abundance: once
d_gene: TRBD2
CDR3nt: TGTGCTAGTGGGCGAACGCAACTAGCGGGGGGGCCCGGTGAGCAGTTCTTC
CDR3aa: CASGRTQLAGGPGEQFF

j_gene: TRBJ1-1
v_gene: TRBV10-3
abundance: NA
d_gene: NA
CDR3nt: TGTGCCATCAGTGAGTCCCGACAGCTGAACACTGAAGCTTTCTTT
CDR3aa: CAISESRQLNTEAFF

j_gene: TRBJ1-3
v_gene: TRBV19
abundance: NA
d_gene: NA
CDR3nt: TGTGCCTCTGCCGGCTCTGGAAACACCATATATTTT
CDR3aa: CASAGSGNTIYF

j_gene: TRBJ1-2
v_gene: TRBV19
abundance: NA
d_gene: TRBD1
CDR3nt: TGTGCCAGTAGTGACCCTCGGACAGGAGCTAACTATGGCTACACCTTC
CDR3aa: CASSDPRTGANYGYTF

j_gene: TRBJ1-3
v_gene: TRBV9
abundance: NA
d_gene: TRBD1
CDR3nt: TGTGCCAGCAGCGTGGGGGGACAGCTCTCTGGAAACACCATATATTTT
CDR3aa: CASSVGGQLSGNTIYF

j_gene: TRBJ1-6
v_gene: TRBV10-3
abundance: once
d_gene: NA
CDR3nt: TGTGCCATCAGTGAGTCGGGCGGGGCGTTGGGTTCACCCCTCCACTTT
CDR3aa: CAISESGGALGSPLHF

j_gene: TRBJ1-6
v_gene: TRBV3-1/TRBV3-2
abundance: NA
d_gene: NA
CDR3nt: TGTGCCAGCAGCCAAAGACCAGGGAAAGTTAATTCACCCCTCCACTTT
CDR3aa: CASSQRPGKVNSPLHF

j_gene: TRBJ1-2
v_gene: TRBV19
abundance: NA
d_gene: TRBD1
CDR3nt: TGTGCCAGTAGACTCGGACAGGGCAACTATGGCTACACCTTC
CDR3aa: CASRLGQGNYGYTF

j_gene: TRBJ2-7
v_gene: TRBV6-5
abundance: NA
d_gene: TRBD1
CDR3nt: TGTGCCAGCGGGACAGGGTACGGGAACGAGCAGTACTTC
CDR3aa: CASGTGYGNEQYF

j_gene: TRBJ2-7
v_gene: TRBV5-6
abundance: NA
d_gene: TRBD1
CDR3nt: TGTGCCAGCAGCTTAGACAGGGATCACTACGAGCAGTACTTC
CDR3aa: CASSLDRDHYEQYF

j_gene: TRBJ2-3
v_gene: TRBV21-1
abundance: NA
d_gene: NA
CDR3nt: TGTGCCAGCAGCAAAGCGCAGACAGGGGATAGCACAGATACGCAGTATTTT
CDR3aa: CASSKAQTGDSTDTQYF

j_gene: TRBJ1-4
v_gene: TRBV6-5
abundance: NA
d_gene: TRBD1
CDR3nt: TGTGCCAGCAGTTACTCGGGGACAGGGGGGGAAAAACTGTTTTTT
CDR3aa: CASSYSGTGGEKLFF